The entry below gives a single TCR beta chain sequence along with its context. The sample comes from a study of PD-1 blockade in mismatch repair-deficient tumors. Germline V gives CDR1 SQVTM, CDR2 ANQGSEA. The junction had 8 bases not matched to a gene; V was cut back by 4 bases and J by 2 bases. The CDR3 length is 16 residues. Every patient had mismatch repair deficiency by PCR or immunohistochemistry. TCRs were sequenced from a few patients responding to pembrolizumab. Sequenced by immunoSEQ multiplex PCR; TCRdb stores in-frame clones only, minus some. The sample lists roughly 70,000 clones; around 73% were seen once.

This sequence originates from an adult with mismatch repair-deficient cancer. V is TRBV29-1 and J is TRBJ1-3; TRBD1 matches at 10 bases. Sequencing used peripheral blood, obtained 2 weeks after starting pembrolizumab. In DNA form, the CDR3 reads TGCAGCGTTGCGGGACAGGGGCTGGACGCTGGAAACACCATATATTTT. This translates into CSVAGQGLDAGNTIYF.